This TCR beta chain originates from a study of beta chain features in type 1 diabetes. Regarding the study as a whole: TCRB CDR3s from Type 1 diabetes patients were moderately but significantly shorter in all four CD4+ subsets. Among patients, naive, central memory and Treg TCRB repertoires appeared more similar than among healthy donors.

Roughly 110 mL of blood, on average, came from one heparinised draw per donor. The purity of all sorted populations exceeded 95%. This clone came up a few times. The target antigen is unknown. The CDR3 consists of 13 residues. With 5 bases clipped from V and 5 bases from J, the junction kept 3 bases outside the gene matches. Germline V gene lookup returns CDR1 SQVTM and CDR2 ANQGSEA. Investigators reverse transcribed all isolated RNA, so they sequenced expressed TCRB transcripts. Sequencing used immunoSEQ multiplex PCR; TCRdb keeps in-frame clones, though not all of them. This sample has 600,000 or so clones; roughly 12% occur once, and the top ten carry 0.09% to 0.15%.

Specimen: naive CD4+ T cells from blood. This sequence joins TRBV29-1 and TRBJ1-6; 7 bases map to TRBD1. The receptor's source is a man aged 25 to 40 with type 1 diabetes. In DNA, the CDR3 is TGCAGCGTTAGGGGACAGAATAATTCACCCCTCCACTTT. Its protein is CSVRGQNNSPLHF.